Detailed here is one T cell receptor beta chain. The antigen this receptor binds is unknown. Base qualities were left out, and no much larger clone turns up one base away. The sample originates from a study of beta chain features in type 1 diabetes (dated by TCRdb to between 2018 and 2020). At the level of the whole study: Mean age, gender distribution, total cell number and subset yield did not differ between patients and healthy donors. In the study, recently diagnosed type 1 diabetes patients and matched healthy donors were compared on the TCRB repertoires of their sorted circulating CD4+ T cell subsets. A total of approximately 99,000,000 sorted cells were examined across all samples, and RNA yield correlated strongly with the number of cells per subset. Regulatory and stem cell-like memory subsets were isolated from only 8 patients and about 8 healthy donors, whereas naive and central memory subsets came from all 28 donors.

The entire isolated RNA was reverse transcribed using the High Capacity cDNA Reverse Transcription Kit, and thus expressed TCRB transcripts were sequenced. Deep immunoSEQ sequencing was applied to naive, central memory and regulatory T cell samples, giving an average of around 3.4 million total reads per sample. Sorted cells were lysed in RLT buffer and RNA was extracted with DNase-treated RNeasy Micro or Mini kits, depending on cell number. To prevent cross-contamination, every cell subset was processed on its own, while patient and healthy donor samples were processed together. The immunoSEQ multiplex PCR was used to amplify TCRB sequences from cDNA, yielding 87-bp fragments that span the CDR3 region. The amplicons were sequenced using the Illumina HiSeq platform. In the paper's pipeline: PCR bias was corrected computationally using synthetic template baselines, and reads within Hamming distance 2 were collapsed, with unmergeable singletons discarded. Reads were aligned against IMGT to assign V, D and J genes, CDR3 length and insertions or deletions at six rearrangement sites. Clonotype counts were normalized to sorted cell number within each subset before computing true diversity and Gini coefficients with the tcR R package. The overlap coefficient, calculated on TCRB nucleotide sequences, was used to measure repertoire sharing. TCRdb obtained this table from immuneACCESS and retained in-frame rearrangements with V and J assigned. These tables miss some clones; where compared with another copy, unresolved V genes account for less than half of the shortfall, and the remainder is unexplained. V, J and clone size were drawn from that table, and D and trimming were deduced from the DNA. The sample profile shows 200,000 to 250,000 clones; about 30% of them were found once. Roughly 4% of the sample is in the top ten clones.

Sequences LGHNA (CDR1) and YNFKEQ (CDR2) are obtained from the germline V gene. The CDR3 sequence holds 15 residues, the cysteine and phenylalanine included. Only CDR3 DNA is held: 45 bases, read in frame from base 1. Deletion took 6 bases off V and 0 bases off J, with a span of 14 bases between the germline ends. Study-wide findings and limitations: At VDJ recombination sites, patients with type 1 diabetes made fewer insertions and deleted more nucleotides, a pattern implying thymic rearrangement abnormalities. Type 1 diabetes patients showed a moderate but significant shortening of TCRB CDR3 length in all four CD4+ subsets. PCR might favor shorter templates, but patient and control samples were amplified and corrected together, so any skew would affect both groups equally. Naive, central memory and regulatory TCRB repertoires appeared more similar among patients than among healthy donors. HLA sub-analyses involved small numbers of individuals, so any influence of HLA type on TCRB rearrangement remained unresolved. Because cDNA was sequenced instead of genomic DNA, activated cells with high expression could be over-represented, although the groups did not differ in activation or CD3 levels.

Each donor gave one peripheral blood draw, averaging around 0.11 L, which was collected into heparinised tubes. Naive, central memory, regulatory and stem cell-like memory CD4+ T cells were sorted on a BD FACSAria II using a panel including CD45RO, CCR7, CD25, CD127, CD95 and CD27. A purity above 98% was achieved for all sorted populations. PBMCs were isolated right away by Lymphoprep density gradient centrifugation and were stained directly, without culture. So that batch effects would be minimized, each experiment stained and sorted samples in pairs, pairing one healthy donor with one patient. The receptor comes from a man in his thirties or forties in good health. This receptor chain uses TRBV4-2 and TRBJ2-5; the D region is possibly TRBD1 or TRBD2, each matching across 5 bases. Sample: central memory CD4+ T cells from blood. The nucleotides read TGTGCCAGCAGTTCCGGGACCGCATACCAAGAGACCCAGTACTTC. It translates to CASSSGTAYQETQYF.